The clone carrying this TCR beta chain appeared once. This sample was included in a study of immune characterization of retroperitoneal liposarcoma. This CDR3 is built from 12 residues. Germline CDR1 and CDR2: MRHNA and SNTAGT. Trimming took 7 bases from V and 5 from J, leaving 11 bases between them. One entry per CDR3 protein results from TCRdb running MiXCR on the PCR reads. The sample lists more than 10,000 distinct CDR3 sequences, roughly 26% occurring once. The clonotype comes from a female donor with retroperitoneal liposarcoma. Specimen: tumor tissue. V and J are TRBV6-4 and TRBJ2-5; D is unresolved. This CDR3 reads CASTNRKETQYF. As DNA, the CDR3 is TGTGCCAGCACCAACCGTAAGGAGACCCAGTACTTC.